The 20 T cell receptor beta chains below come from one sample, sequenced in a study of blood T cell repertoires in COVID-19. TCRdb keeps only in-frame clones here, not all; method: immunoSEQ multiplex PCR. This sample has some 270,000 clones; 89% occur once, and the top ten carry 3.5% to 5%. Sequencing was carried out using peripheral blood. These receptors were taken from a woman aged 40 to 49 who had recovered from COVID-19.

The V and J genes are TRBV5-1 and TRBJ2-4; tentative D call: TRBD1 (6 bases). Germline loops: CDR1 SGHRS, CDR2 YFSETQ. The V and J ends lost 0 bases and 5 bases respectively, with 6 bases between them. This CDR3 has 13 residues. The DNA for the CDR3 is TGCGCCAGCAGCTTGGGGACAGAAAACATTCAGTACTTC. Its protein product is CASSLGTENIQYF.

The CDR3 nucleotides are TGTGCCAGCAGATTTGGGGGGGCGTCCCCCCATGAGCAGTTCTTC. Residues: CASRFGGASPHEQFF. The chain joins TRBV5-4 to TRBJ2-1, with D possibly being TRBD2 (7 bases). Deletions cut 5 bases from V and 8 bases from J, with 20 bases between. The CDR3 covers 15 residues. The germline gives CDR1 SGHNT, CDR2 YYREEE (reference sequence). Variable domain in full (rest from reference TRBV5-4 and TRBJ2-1): ETGVTQSPTHLIKTRGQQVTLRCSSQSGHNTVSWYQQALGQGPQFIFQYYREEENGRGNFPPRFSGLQFPNYSSELNVNALELDDSALYLCASRFGGASPHEQFFGPGTRLTVL.

The chain recombines TRBV10-3 with TRBJ2-1; 8 bases are shared with TRBD2. Trimming at V came to 4 bases and at J to 0 bases, leaving 14 bases not matched to a gene. Germline V gene sequence: CDR1 ENHRY, CDR2 SYGVKD. This CDR3 comprises 19 residues. CDR3 sequence (DNA): TGTGCCATCAGTGGACTGAGACGGGAGGGCCCCGGCTCCTACAATGAGCAGTTCTTC. It is translated as CAISGLRREGPGSYNEQFF.

The chain recombines TRBV6-2 or TRBV6-3 with TRBJ2-1; maybe TRBD2 (5 bases). Germline V gene data show CDR1 as MNHEY and CDR2 as SVGEGT. CDR3 length equals 13 residues. Trimming cost V 5 bases and J 9 bases, with 14 bases left between them. CDR3 DNA: TGTGCCAGCAGTGGGATATCCGAGGGTGAGCAGTTCTTC. This translates into CASSGISEGEQFF.

The rearrangement uses TRBV7-3 and TRBJ1-1; D gene uncertain. Looked up from germline, CDR1 is SGHTA and CDR2 is FQGTGA. The CDR3 covers 14 residues. Trimming shortened V by 0 bases and J by 2 bases, and 7 bases separated the two germline ends. The CDR3 sequence: CASSLTGDNTEAFF. As DNA, the CDR3 is TGTGCCAGCAGCTTAACAGGAGACAACACTGAAGCTTTCTTT. Drawing the rest from reference TRBV7-3 and TRBJ1-1, the complete variable domain is GAGVSQTPSNKVTEKGKYVELRCDPISGHTALYWYRQSLGQGPEFLIYFQGTGAADDSGLPNDRFFAVRPEGSVSTLKIQRTERGDSAVYLCASSLTGDNTEAFFGQGTRLTVV.

The CDR3 DNA follows: TGTGCCAGCAGTTTACGACAGGGAGCGGCAAATGAGCAGTTCTTC. Encoded protein: CASSLRQGAANEQFF. The chain links TRBV27 to TRBJ2-1; 7 nucleotides line up with TRBD1. The germline gives CDR1 MNHEY, CDR2 SMNVEV (reference sequence). Germline trimming cut 2 bases from V and 7 bases from J; bases unmatched to any gene: 8. The CDR3 loop spans 15 amino acids.

V is TRBV6-2 or TRBV6-3 and J is TRBJ1-2; 8 positions match TRBD1. This CDR3 is 14 amino acids long. The germline gives CDR1 MNHEY, CDR2 SVGEGT. The J segment lost 2 bases and the V segment lost 4 bases, leaving 3 bases of the junction unmatched. The CDR3 sequence is CASSSRTGNYGYTF. Written as DNA, the CDR3 is TGTGCCAGCAGTTCCAGGACAGGGAACTATGGCTACACCTTC.

The V gene is TRBV3-1 (or the pseudogene TRBV3-2), the J gene TRBJ2-5; 8 positions match TRBD1. The CDR3 extends over 14 amino acids. V trimming: 1 base; J trimming: 3 bases; junction bases outside the gene matches: 1. The germline gives CDR1 LGHDT, CDR2 YNNKEL (reference sequence). The CDR3 here is CASSQAGQEETQYF. DNA for the CDR3: TGTGCCAGCAGCCAAGCGGGACAGGAAGAGACCCAGTACTTC.

V usage is TRBV25-1 and J usage is TRBJ2-3; possible D gene TRBD1, 6 bases. Between the trimmed V and J ends, which lost 4 bases and 2 bases, there was a span of 13 bases. The CDR3 totals 15 residues. The germline V gene has CDR1 MGHDK and CDR2 SYGVNS. CDR3 loop: CASSAFGQPTDTQYF. The CDR3 nucleotides read TGTGCCAGCAGTGCATTCGGACAGCCCACAGATACGCAGTATTTT.

The V call is TRBV7-8, the J call TRBJ2-3; 7 bases are shared with TRBD2. The CDR3 has 13 amino acids. The V and J ends lost 8 bases and 2 bases, in that order; junction bases with no gene match: 4. CDR1 and CDR2 from the germline V gene are SGHVS and FQNEAQ. For the CDR3, the DNA is TGTGCCAGCGAGCGGGAAAACACAGATACGCAGTATTTT. Encoded protein: CASERENTDTQYF.

CDR3 coding DNA: TGTGCCAGCAGCCTTGGACAGACGAACACCGGGGAGCTGTTTTTT. Translated: CASSLGQTNTGELFF. This rearrangement joins TRBV7-6 to TRBJ2-2; tentative D call: TRBD1 (6 bases). V shed 5 bases and J shed 0 bases, with 10 bases lying between them. This CDR3 spans 15 amino acids. Germline loops: CDR1 SGHVS, CDR2 FNYEAQ.

The J gene is TRBJ2-5, the V gene TRBV28; TRBD2 aligns across 9 bases. The germline gives CDR1 MDHEN, CDR2 SYDVKM. Trimming at V came to 3 bases and at J to 5 bases, leaving 10 bases not matched to a gene. The CDR3 sequence is 16 residues long. The CDR3 DNA reads TGTGCCAGCAGTTTGGGGCCGGGACTAGCTTCGGAGACCCAGTACTTC. Translating gives CASSLGPGLASETQYF.

The chain combines TRBV6-5 with TRBJ1-1; D is ambiguous. CDR3 size: 11 residues. Trimming left V 7 bases short and J 2 bases short, with 5 bases between. Germline lookup yields CDR1 MNHEY and CDR2 SVGAGI. The CDR3 here is CASTSNTEAFF. The CDR3 coding sequence is TGTGCCAGCACCTCTAACACTGAAGCTTTCTTT.

This rearrangement joins TRBV11-3 to TRBJ2-5; D not resolved. Trimming removed 3 bases from V and 4 bases from J, with 9 bases in between. From germline, CDR1 is SGHNT and CDR2 YENEEA. The CDR3 runs 13 residues. CDR3 sequence reads: CASSFSRTETQYF. The CDR3 region has the DNA TGTGCCAGCAGCTTTAGCCGAACAGAGACCCAGTACTTC.

This chain connects TRBV25-1 to TRBJ1-6; D may be TRBD1 (6 bases). CDR1 is MGHDK, CDR2 SYGVNS, per germline. This CDR3 comprises 13 residues. V lost 6 bases and J 9 bases, leaving 12 bases between the germline ends. CDR3 nucleotide sequence: TGTGCCAGCAGAGCACAGGGTGGTTCACCCCTCCACTTT. It yields the protein CASRAQGGSPLHF.

The V call is TRBV12-5, the J call TRBJ1-4; D call uncertain. Germline lookup yields CDR1 LGHNT and CDR2 FRNRAP. CDR3 length equals 14 residues. V lost 5 bases and J lost 8, with 15 bases in between. CDR3 DNA sequence: TGTGCTAGTGGTAGAGGCCCTAGAGCGGAAAAACTGTTTTTT. It yields the protein CASGRGPRAEKLFF.

This chain joins TRBV10-3 and TRBJ2-3; the D gene is possibly TRBD2 (5 bases). The CDR3 sequence is 15 residues long. The germline V gene encodes CDR1 ENHRY and CDR2 SYGVKD. With 3 bases removed from V and 4 bases from J, the gap between germline ends came to 14 bases. Here the CDR3 reads CAISEWVGRADTQYF. CDR3 nucleotides: TGTGCCATCAGTGAATGGGTAGGGCGGGCAGATACGCAGTATTTT.

The chain couples TRBV6-6 to TRBJ1-5; maybe TRBD1 (6 bases). CDR3 size: 13 residues. Germline CDR1 is MNHNY and CDR2 is SVGAGI (reference sequence). V was clipped by 7 bases and J by 3 bases, with 10 bases between them. Here the CDR3 reads CASTGQFNQPQHF. As DNA, the CDR3 is TGTGCCAGCACCGGACAGTTCAATCAGCCCCAGCATTTT.

The rearrangement links TRBV6-5 to TRBJ1-1, with TRBD1 as a possible D gene (6 bases). Trimming took 0 bases from V and 7 from J, leaving 9 bases between them. The CDR3 runs 13 residues. The germline V gene encodes CDR1 MNHEY and CDR2 SVGAGI. The CDR3 DNA follows: TGTGCCAGCAGTTACTCGAGACAGGTTGAAGCTTTCTTT. Protein product: CASSYSRQVEAFF.

CDR3 in amino acids: CASSFQGNTEAFF. In nucleotides, the CDR3 is TGTGCCAGCAGCTTCCAGGGGAACACTGAAGCTTTCTTT. The gene calls are TRBV7-8 and TRBJ1-1; D may be TRBD1 (5 bases). The CDR3 has 13 amino acids. Looked up from germline, CDR1 is SGHVS and CDR2 is FQNEAQ. Trimming took 3 bases from V and 1 from J, leaving 6 bases between them.